The source of this T cell receptor beta chain is a study of shared clonotypes between healthy human individuals. About this clone: Its antigen is not known.

Findings of the study overall: Roughly 4.6% of naive CD4 clonotypes were common to several donors.

Deep-level assay runs were performed. Original handling: ImmunoSEQ sequences covered only the junction and lacked quality scores; filtering therefore differed. Produced via immunoSEQ multiplex PCR; TCRdb's table is partial and in-frame only. Clone size and the V and J calls come from that table; the DNA yielded D and trimming. The sample holds about 2.4 million clones; 93% are singletons and the top ten take about 0.38%. The CDR3 totals 15 residues. Trimming stripped 6 bases from V and 0 bases from J, with 15 bases between. Per the germline V gene, CDR1 is GTSNPN and CDR2 is SVGIG (reference sequence).

This receptor was obtained from a man aged 18 to 35 in good health. Some clones in this sample may be carry-over from other donors' samples. The sample consisted of naive CD4+ T cells from PBMCs. Stated subset: CD45RA+ positively selected. The chain is built from TRBV30 and TRBJ2-1, with D possibly TRBD1 on 5 matching bases. In DNA form, the CDR3 reads TGTGCCTGTATCTTCAGGGTAGCCTCCTACAATGAGCAGTTCTTC. The encoded protein is CACIFRVASYNEQFF. Looking up the rest from reference TRBV30 and TRBJ2-1 gives the full variable domain: SQTIHQWPATLVQPVGSPLSLECTVEGTSNPNLYWYRQAAGRGLQLLFYSVGIGQISSEVPQNLSASRPQDRQFILSSKKLLLSDSGFYLCACIFRVASYNEQFFGPGTRLTVL.